A single sample is the source of the 7 T cell receptor beta chains below, sequenced in a study of T cell responses to AZD1222 COVID-19 vaccine. Using immunoSEQ multiplex PCR, the repertoire was profiled, and TCRdb retains in-frame clones only, with some absent. The sample shows about 180,000 clones, roughly nine tenths of them seen only once. The input for sequencing was peripheral blood, taken on day 0 of AZD1222 vaccination. The receptors shown here come from an adult in good health.

The rearrangement links TRBV29-1 to TRBJ2-3; unclear D gene. The CDR3 totals 14 residues. Germline values: CDR1 SQVTM, CDR2 ANQGSEA. V was cut by 1 base and J by 6 bases, with 14 bases left in between. CDR3 in amino acids: CSVEGNPVEDTQYF. In DNA, the CDR3 is TGCAGCGTTGAAGGGAACCCCGTGGAGGATACGCAGTATTTT.

Only one count was recorded for this clone. This chain connects TRBV6-2 or TRBV6-3 to TRBJ1-2; no clear D gene. The germline V gene encodes CDR1 MNHEY and CDR2 SVGEGT. Deletions cut 2 bases from V and 4 bases from J, with 11 bases between. This CDR3 is built from 14 residues. CDR3 sequence: CASSYTESFYGYTF. CDR3 nucleotide sequence: TGTGCCAGCAGTTACACGGAGTCCTTCTATGGCTACACCTTC.

This chain connects TRBV28 to TRBJ1-2; D uncertain. V dropped 3 bases and J dropped 2 bases, with 7 bases sitting between them. The CDR3 is made up of 13 amino acids. The germline CDR1 and CDR2 sequences are MDHEN and SYDVKM. In DNA form, the CDR3 reads TGTGCCAGCAGTTTGGGCAGAAACTATGGCTACACCTTC. It codes for CASSLGRNYGYTF.

J is TRBJ2-3 and V is TRBV24-1, with 8 bases matching TRBD2. This CDR3 is built from 17 residues. J was trimmed by 5 bases and V by 3 bases; bases with no gene match: 12. The germline gives CDR1 KGHDR, CDR2 SFDVKD. In DNA, the CDR3 is TGTGCCACCAGTGATGGGGGCCGGGGGGGAATGGGAGATACGCAGTATTTT. Protein sequence: CATSDGGRGGMGDTQYF.

The rearrangement links TRBV5-6 to TRBJ1-5; tentative D call: TRBD1 (5 bases). Trimming left V 7 bases short and J 6 bases short, with 17 bases between. CDR3 size: 14 residues. Per the germline V gene, CDR1 is SGHDT and CDR2 is YYEEEE. In nucleotides, the CDR3 is TGTGCCAGCCATACTCAGGGAGTAACTCAGCCCCAGCATTTT. This translates into CASHTQGVTQPQHF.

The J gene is TRBJ1-1, the V gene TRBV2; D call uncertain. CDR1 and CDR2 (germline): SNHLY, FYNNEI. The ends were cut back, 3 bases at V and 4 bases at J, with 6 bases in the middle. CDR3 size: 12 residues. The CDR3 sequence: CASSDAGTEAFF. CDR3 coding DNA: TGTGCCAGCAGTGACGCGGGCACTGAAGCTTTCTTT.

This rearrangement joins TRBV2 to TRBJ1-5; perhaps TRBD1 as D (5 bases). Trimming took off 11 bases at V and 0 bases at J, with 14 bases between the two ends. Germline V gives CDR1 SNHLY, CDR2 FYNNEI. The CDR3 loop spans 14 amino acids. The CDR3 DNA is TGTGCCTCCCAGGGCAGTAATAGCAATCAGCCCCAGCATTTT. Encoded protein: CASQGSNSNQPQHF. Filled out from reference TRBV2 and TRBJ1-5, the complete variable domain reads EPEVTQTPSHQVTQMGQEVILRCVPISNHLYFYWYRQILGQKVEFLVSFYNNEISEKSEIFDDQFSVERPDGSNFTLKIRSTKLEDSAMYFCASQGSNSNQPQHFGDGTRLSIL.